This T cell receptor (beta chain) was profiled in a study of cytomegalovirus exposure and HLA in healthy donors. Overall study: Out of fewer than 400 genotyped donors, about 81% belonged to the Caucasian-associated ancestry cluster. Study-level points and caveats: HLA-A and HLA-B allele assignments for most subjects were reportedly predicted accurately using TCR beta sequences. Most TCR beta V segments were productive about 90% or about 30% of the time in an earlier analysis.

Primers included in the PCR were 60 Vbeta and 13 Jbeta primers. This table comes from immunoSEQ multiplex PCR, and its TCRdb copy is limited to in-frame clones, with some not included. In the table there are about 140,000 clones, around 75% of which are singletons. With regard to this clone: Its specificity is not known. The same CDR3 arises from other DNA sequences in this sample as well.

V shed 2 bases and J shed 0 bases, with 9 bases lying between them. CDR1 is SGHRS, CDR2 YFSETQ, per germline. The CDR3 is 15 residues long. The source material was PBMCs. The chain recombines TRBV5-1 with TRBJ1-3, with D uncertain. The TCR was taken from a man aged 40-49 years in good health and CMV-seronegative. The DNA of the CDR3 is TGCGCCAGCAGCTTAGCAGGAAACTCTGGAAACACCATATATTTT. Protein: CASSLAGNSGNTIYF.